This T cell receptor (beta chain) came from a study of T cell responses to AZD1222 COVID-19 vaccine. Study-wide results and limits: Two AZD1222 administrations were followed by greater Spike-specific TCR breadth and depth.

Assay used: immunoSEQ multiplex PCR; TCRdb lists only in-frame clones, some missing. The data hold 130,000 to 150,000 clones, with 93% observed a single time. CDR1 SGHVS and CDR2 FNYEAQ come from the germline V gene. Trimming cost V 5 bases and J 7 bases; bases outside gene matches: 8. There are 14 residues in the CDR3. As for this clone: Its antigen is undetermined.

The source of this sequence is an adult in good health. The sequencing here drew on peripheral blood, taken on day 0 of AZD1222 vaccination. The J gene is TRBJ2-1, the V gene TRBV7-6; 7 bases are shared with TRBD1. The CDR3 DNA reads as TGTGCCAGCAGCACTCGGGACAGTAAAAATGAGCAGTTCTTC. It yields the protein CASSTRDSKNEQFF.